This T cell receptor (beta chain) was obtained from a study of T-cell reconstitution after alpha-beta-depleted transplantation in children. As for this clonotype: The target antigen is unknown.

TCRbeta library preparation incorporated unique molecular identifiers. TCRdb passed the PCR reads through MiXCR, listing each CDR3 protein once. The sample yields 500,000 or so distinct CDR3 sequences, approximately 10% seen once. Whole-study findings and limits: Surviving recipient T cells and thymic progenitors produced the high day-60 TCRbeta diversity seen in some patients.

The CDR3 runs 15 residues. Germline CDR1 is LGHNA and CDR2 is YSLEER. V lost 0 bases and J lost 7, with 13 bases in between. This TCR came from a female patient aged 2-15 years who had a stem cell transplant for aplastic anemia, so the T cells may come from the graft donor. Material: PBMCs, mostly from graft donor cells, obtained 180 days after TCRalphabeta/CD19-depleted stem cell transplant. This chain uses TRBV4-3 with TRBJ1-5; unclear D gene. CDR3 in amino acids: CASSQDLNRGQPQHF. The CDR3 nucleotides read TGCGCCAGCAGCCAAGACCTCAACCGCGGGCAGCCCCAGCATTTT.